This is a list of T cell receptor beta chains from one sample in a study of T cell responses to AZD1222 COVID-19 vaccine. Generated by immunoSEQ multiplex PCR, the TCRdb table keeps only in-frame clones and is missing some. The data hold 100,000 to 150,000 clones, with roughly 86% observed a single time. The source material was peripheral blood, sampled on day 0 of AZD1222 vaccination. The receptors here all came from an adult in good health. CDR3s include the opening cysteine and the closing phenylalanine or tryptophan. A D gene is named only where the DNA matches it firmly. Some rows mark clone size as missing; the rest say once, few, many or name a class of expanded clone.

v_gene	len	d_gene	abundance	j_gene	CDR3nt	CDR3aa
TRBV5-1	14	TRBD1	.	TRBJ1-1	TGCGCCAGCAGCTGGACAGGGGCGAACACTGAAGCTTTCTTT	CASSWTGANTEAFF
TRBV27	14	.	.	TRBJ2-2	TGTGCCAGCAGTTTAAGGACAGTTCTCGGGGAGCTGTTTTTT	CASSLRTVLGELFF
TRBV11-2	15	.	.	TRBJ2-3	TGTGCCAGCAGCAGTATCGGGCCCCTCACAGATACGCAGTATTTT	CASSSIGPLTDTQYF
TRBV19	14	.	.	TRBJ2-3	TGTGCCAGTAGTATACAGGCGCAGGTAGATACGCAGTATTTT	CASSIQAQVDTQYF
TRBV7-2	16	.	.	TRBJ1-2	TGTGCCAGCAGAGAACAGGGTGGAGGGCTTAACTATGGCTACACCTTC	CASREQGGGLNYGYTF
TRBV28	15	.	.	TRBJ1-1	TGTGCCAGCAGTTTAGGGCAGGGTCCGAACGCTGAAGCTTTCTTT	CASSLGQGPNAEAFF
TRBV25-1	15	TRBD1	.	TRBJ2-7	TGTGCCAGCAGTGACCCCCGGGACAGAGGCTACGAGCAGTACTTC	CASSDPRDRGYEQYF
TRBV30	14	.	few	TRBJ2-7	TGTGCCTGGAGTAGGGAGAGGATCTCCTACGAGCAGTACTTC	CAWSRERISYEQYF
TRBV4-1	15	TRBD1	.	TRBJ2-7	TGCGCCAGCAGCCAAGCGCGACAGGGTATCTACGAGCAGTACTTC	CASSQARQGIYEQYF
TRBV2	14	TRBD2	few	TRBJ2-7	TGTGCCAGCAGGGCCGTGCGGGAGTCCTACGAGCAGTACTTC	CASRAVRESYEQYF
TRBV5-6	15	TRBD1	.	TRBJ1-2	TGTGCCAGCAGCTTGGCGGGGCAGGGGGGCCATGGCTACACCTTC	CASSLAGQGGHGYTF
TRBV5-5	14	.	.	TRBJ2-7	TGTGCCAGCACCACACAGGCGACCTCCTACGAGCAGTACTTC	CASTTQATSYEQYF
TRBV27	14	TRBD2	.	TRBJ2-7	TGTGCCAGCAGGCCTAGCGGGAGCCCGAACGAGCAGTACTTC	CASRPSGSPNEQYF
TRBV5-6	18	TRBD1	.	TRBJ2-7	TGTGCCAGCAGCCCAGACTTGAGACAGGGGGCGATCTCCTACGAGCAGTACTTC	CASSPDLRQGAISYEQYF
TRBV7-9	16	TRBD2	.	TRBJ2-3	TGTGCCAGCAGCTTCGGACTAGCGGGGGCTCAAGATACGCAGTATTTT	CASSFGLAGAQDTQYF
TRBV5-4	17	TRBD1	once	TRBJ1-1	TGTGCCAGCAGCTTGGCCGATTATAAGACAGGGCCCACTGAAGCTTTCTTT	CASSLADYKTGPTEAFF
TRBV28	13	TRBD1	.	TRBJ1-1	TGTGCCAGCAGTGCCAGGGGGGAAACTGAAGCTTTCTTT	CASSARGETEAFF
TRBV28	14	.	.	TRBJ1-6	TGTGCCAGCAGTTTCCAACTTTTTAGTTCACCCCTCCACTTT	CASSFQLFSSPLHF